This T cell receptor beta chain was documented in a study of identifying expanded T cells in peripheral blood. No infections or other immune events were documented during collection. This CDR3 has 15 residues. Trimming cost V 1 base and J 11 bases, with 18 bases left between them. The germline CDR1 and CDR2 sequences are KGHSH and LQKENI. Points on this clone: What it recognizes is unknown.

TCRdb keeps only in-frame clones here, not all; method: immunoSEQ multiplex PCR. There are about 100,000 clones in the sample; approximately 84% occur only once, and about 5.6% lies in the top ten. Notes on the study in general: Across healthy donors, higher total template counts meant significantly greater roughly 2-week count variance. Technical replicates showed about 1.1 changed clones; two weeks around 15; four weeks 19.

The chain recombines TRBV18 with TRBJ1-5; TRBD1 might be the D (6 bases). The receptor was isolated from a person aged 18 to 75 in good health. Sequencing was carried out using blood. The CDR3 DNA follows: TGTGCCAGCTCACCACTTTCAGAACCCCAGGGGTCCCAGCATTTT. Residues: CASSPLSEPQGSQHF.